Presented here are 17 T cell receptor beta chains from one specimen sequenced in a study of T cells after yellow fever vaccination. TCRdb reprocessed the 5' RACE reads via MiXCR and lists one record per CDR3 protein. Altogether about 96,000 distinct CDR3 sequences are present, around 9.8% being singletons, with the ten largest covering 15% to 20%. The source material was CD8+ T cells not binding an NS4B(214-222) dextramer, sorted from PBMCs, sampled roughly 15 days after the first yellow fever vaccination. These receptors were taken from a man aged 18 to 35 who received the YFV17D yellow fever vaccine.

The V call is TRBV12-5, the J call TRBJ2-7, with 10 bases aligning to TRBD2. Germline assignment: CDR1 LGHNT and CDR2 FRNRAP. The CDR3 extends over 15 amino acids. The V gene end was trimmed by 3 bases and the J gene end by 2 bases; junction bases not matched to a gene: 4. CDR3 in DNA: TGTGCTAGTGGTTTAAGACTAGCGGGTACCTACGAGCAGTACTTC. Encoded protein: CASGLRLAGTYEQYF.

Here the CDR3 DNA reads TGCGCCAGCAGCCAAGTGGCGAGCCCGAACACCGGGGAGCTGTTTTTT. It encodes CASSQVASPNTGELFF. This chain uses TRBV4-1 with TRBJ2-2; D call uncertain. Trimming left V 1 base short and J 0 bases short, with 9 bases between. CDR3 length equals 16 residues. The germline V gene encodes CDR1 MGHRA and CDR2 YSYEKL.

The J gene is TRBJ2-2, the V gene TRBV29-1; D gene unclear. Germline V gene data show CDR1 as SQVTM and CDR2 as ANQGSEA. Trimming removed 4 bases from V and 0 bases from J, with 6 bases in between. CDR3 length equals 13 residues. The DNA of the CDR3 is TGCAGCGTTGGACACGCGAACACCGGGGAGCTGTTTTTT. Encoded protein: CSVGHANTGELFF.

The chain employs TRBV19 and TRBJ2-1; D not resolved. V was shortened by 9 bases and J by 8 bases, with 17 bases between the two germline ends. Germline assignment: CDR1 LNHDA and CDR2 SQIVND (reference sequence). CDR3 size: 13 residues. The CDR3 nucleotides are TGTGCCAGCCTCGACATAGGGTCCCATGAGCAGTTCTTC. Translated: CASLDIGSHEQFF.

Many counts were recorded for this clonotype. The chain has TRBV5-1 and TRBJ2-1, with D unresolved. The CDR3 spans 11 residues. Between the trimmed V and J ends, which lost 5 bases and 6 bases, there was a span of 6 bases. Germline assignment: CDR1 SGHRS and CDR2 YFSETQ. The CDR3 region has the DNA TGCGCCAGCAGTTCTGGCAATGAGCAGTTCTTC. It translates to CASSSGNEQFF.

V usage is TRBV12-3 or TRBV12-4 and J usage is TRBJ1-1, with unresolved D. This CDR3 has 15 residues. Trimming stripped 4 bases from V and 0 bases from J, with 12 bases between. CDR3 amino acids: CASSSRTAMNTEAFF. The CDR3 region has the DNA TGTGCCAGCAGTTCCCGGACCGCAATGAACACTGAAGCTTTCTTT.

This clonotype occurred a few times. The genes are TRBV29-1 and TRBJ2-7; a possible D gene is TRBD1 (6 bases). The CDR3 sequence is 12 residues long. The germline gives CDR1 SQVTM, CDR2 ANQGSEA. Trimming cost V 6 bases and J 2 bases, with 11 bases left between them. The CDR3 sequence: CSVARDTYEQYF. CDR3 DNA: TGCAGCGTCGCTAGGGACACCTACGAGCAGTACTTC.

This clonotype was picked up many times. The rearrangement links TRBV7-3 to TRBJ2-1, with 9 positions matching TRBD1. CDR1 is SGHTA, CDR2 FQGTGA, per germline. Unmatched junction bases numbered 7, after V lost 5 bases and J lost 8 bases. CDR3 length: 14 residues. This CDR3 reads CASSLGTGYDEQFF. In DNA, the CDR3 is TGTGCCAGCAGCCTAGGGACAGGGTACGATGAGCAGTTCTTC. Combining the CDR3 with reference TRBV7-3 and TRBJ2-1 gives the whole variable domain GAGVSQTPSNKVTEKGKYVELRCDPISGHTALYWYRQSLGQGPEFLIYFQGTGAADDSGLPNDRFFAVRPEGSVSTLKIQRTERGDSAVYLCASSLGTGYDEQFFGPGTRLTVL.

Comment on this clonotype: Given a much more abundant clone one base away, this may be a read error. This CDR3 is CASSTGTVGTYTQYF. DNA for the CDR3: TGTGCCAGCAGCACCGGGACAGTGGGCACATATACGCAGTATTTT. The chain is built from TRBV7-3 and TRBJ2-3; 7 positions match TRBD1. Looked up from germline, CDR1 is SGHTA and CDR2 is FQGTGA. The CDR3 is 15 amino acids.

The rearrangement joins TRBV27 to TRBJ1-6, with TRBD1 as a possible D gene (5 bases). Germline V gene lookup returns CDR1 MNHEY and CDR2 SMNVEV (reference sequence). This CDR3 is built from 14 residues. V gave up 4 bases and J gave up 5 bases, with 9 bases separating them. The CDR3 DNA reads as TGTGCCAGCAGTTGGGGCAGTAATAATTCACCCCTCCACTTT. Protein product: CASSWGSNNSPLHF.

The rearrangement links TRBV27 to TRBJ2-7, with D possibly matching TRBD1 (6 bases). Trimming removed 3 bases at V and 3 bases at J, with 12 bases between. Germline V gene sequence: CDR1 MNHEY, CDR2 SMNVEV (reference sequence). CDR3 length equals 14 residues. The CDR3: CASSFTGKGYEQYF. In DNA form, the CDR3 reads TGTGCCAGCAGTTTTACAGGGAAGGGCTACGAGCAGTACTTC.

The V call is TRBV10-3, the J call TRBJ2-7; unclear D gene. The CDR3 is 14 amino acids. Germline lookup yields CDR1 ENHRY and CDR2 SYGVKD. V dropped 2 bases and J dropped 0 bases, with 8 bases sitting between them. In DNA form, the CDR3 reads TGTGCCATCAGTGAGCAGAAGTTCTCCTACGAGCAGTACTTC. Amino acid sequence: CAISEQKFSYEQYF.

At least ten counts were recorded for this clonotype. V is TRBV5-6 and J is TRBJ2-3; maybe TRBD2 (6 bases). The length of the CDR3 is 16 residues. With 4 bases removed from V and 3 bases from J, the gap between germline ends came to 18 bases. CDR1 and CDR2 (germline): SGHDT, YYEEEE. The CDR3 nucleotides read TGTGCCAGCAGCCCCCAGGCGGCGGGGTTAACAGATACGCAGTATTTT. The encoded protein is CASSPQAAGLTDTQYF.

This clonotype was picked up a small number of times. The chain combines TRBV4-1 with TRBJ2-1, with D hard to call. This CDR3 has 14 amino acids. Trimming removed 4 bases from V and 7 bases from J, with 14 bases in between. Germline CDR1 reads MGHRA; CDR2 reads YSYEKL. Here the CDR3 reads CASSPRTHRNEQFF. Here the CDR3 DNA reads TGCGCCAGCAGCCCTCGGACCCATAGGAATGAGCAGTTCTTC.

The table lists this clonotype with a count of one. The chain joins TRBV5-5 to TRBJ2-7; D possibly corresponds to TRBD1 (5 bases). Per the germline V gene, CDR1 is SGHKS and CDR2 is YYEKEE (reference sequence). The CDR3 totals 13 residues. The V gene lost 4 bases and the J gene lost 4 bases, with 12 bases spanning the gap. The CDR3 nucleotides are TGTGCCAGCAGCATACTACAGGCATACGAGCAGTACTTC. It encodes CASSILQAYEQYF.

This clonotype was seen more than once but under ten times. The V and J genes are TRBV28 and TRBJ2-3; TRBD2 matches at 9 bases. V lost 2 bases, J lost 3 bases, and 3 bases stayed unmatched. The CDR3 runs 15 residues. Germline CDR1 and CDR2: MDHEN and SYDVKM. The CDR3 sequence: CASSLTAGGTDTQYF. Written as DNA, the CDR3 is TGTGCCAGCAGTTTAACGGCGGGGGGGACAGATACGCAGTATTTT.

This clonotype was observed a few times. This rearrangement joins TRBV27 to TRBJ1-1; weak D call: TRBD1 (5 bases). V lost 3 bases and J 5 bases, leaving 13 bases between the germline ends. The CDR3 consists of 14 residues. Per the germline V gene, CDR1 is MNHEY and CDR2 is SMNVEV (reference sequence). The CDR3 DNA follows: TGTGCCAGCAGTTTTGGGACCCACGGGACTGAAGCTTTCTTT. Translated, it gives CASSFGTHGTEAFF.